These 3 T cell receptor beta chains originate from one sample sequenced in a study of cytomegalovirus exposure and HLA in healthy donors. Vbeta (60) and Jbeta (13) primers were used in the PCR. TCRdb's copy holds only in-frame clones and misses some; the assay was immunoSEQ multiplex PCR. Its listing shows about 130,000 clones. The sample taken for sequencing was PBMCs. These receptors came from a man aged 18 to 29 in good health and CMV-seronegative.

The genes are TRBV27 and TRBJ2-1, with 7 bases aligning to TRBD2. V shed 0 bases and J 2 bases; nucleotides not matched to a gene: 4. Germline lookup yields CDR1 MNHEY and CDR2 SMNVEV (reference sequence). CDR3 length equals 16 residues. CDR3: CASSLSEGGAYNEQFF. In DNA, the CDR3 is TGTGCCAGCAGTTTATCTGAGGGAGGGGCCTACAATGAGCAGTTCTTC.

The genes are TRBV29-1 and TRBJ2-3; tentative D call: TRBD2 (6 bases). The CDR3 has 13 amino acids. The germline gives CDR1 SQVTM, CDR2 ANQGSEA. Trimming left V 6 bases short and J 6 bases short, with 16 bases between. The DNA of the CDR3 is TGCAGCGTCGGAGGGCTAGAAAGGGATACGCAGTATTTT. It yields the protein CSVGGLERDTQYF.

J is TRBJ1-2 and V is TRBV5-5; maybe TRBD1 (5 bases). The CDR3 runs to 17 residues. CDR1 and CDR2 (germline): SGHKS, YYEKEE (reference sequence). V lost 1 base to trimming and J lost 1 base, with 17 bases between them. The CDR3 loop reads CASSLNPGIAINYGYTF. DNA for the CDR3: TGTGCCAGCAGCTTGAATCCAGGGATCGCCATTAACTATGGCTACACCTTC.